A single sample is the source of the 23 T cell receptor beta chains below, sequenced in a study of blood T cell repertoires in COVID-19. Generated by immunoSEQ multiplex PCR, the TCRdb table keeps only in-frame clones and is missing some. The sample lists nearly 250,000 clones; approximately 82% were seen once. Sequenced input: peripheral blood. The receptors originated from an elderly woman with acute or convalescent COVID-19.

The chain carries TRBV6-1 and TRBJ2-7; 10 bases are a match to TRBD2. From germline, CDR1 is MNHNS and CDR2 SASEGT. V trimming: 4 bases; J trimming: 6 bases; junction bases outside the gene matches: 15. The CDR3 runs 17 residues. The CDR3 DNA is TGTGCCAGCAGTGTGTTGAGCGGGAGGGCCGTCTGGGGCGAGCAGTACTTC. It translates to CASSVLSGRAVWGEQYF.

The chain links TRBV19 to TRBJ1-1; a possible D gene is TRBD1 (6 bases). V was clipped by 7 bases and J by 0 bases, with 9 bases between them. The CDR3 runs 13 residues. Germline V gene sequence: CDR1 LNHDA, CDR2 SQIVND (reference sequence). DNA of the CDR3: TGTGCCAGTACCACAGGGATGAACACTGAAGCTTTCTTT. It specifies CASTTGMNTEAFF.

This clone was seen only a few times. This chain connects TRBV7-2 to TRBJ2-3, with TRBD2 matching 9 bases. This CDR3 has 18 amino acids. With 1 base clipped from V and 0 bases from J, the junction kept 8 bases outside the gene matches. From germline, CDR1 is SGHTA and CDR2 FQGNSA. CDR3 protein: CASSLGLLAGYSTDTQYF. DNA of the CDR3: TGTGCCAGCAGCTTAGGGCTCCTAGCGGGATATAGCACAGATACGCAGTATTTT.

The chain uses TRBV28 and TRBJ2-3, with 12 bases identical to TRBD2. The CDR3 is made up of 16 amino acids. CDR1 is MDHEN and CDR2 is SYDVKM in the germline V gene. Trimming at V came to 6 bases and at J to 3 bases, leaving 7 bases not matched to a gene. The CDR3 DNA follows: TGTGCCAGCAGCCCGACTAGCGGGAGAGGTACAGATACGCAGTATTTT. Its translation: CASSPTSGRGTDTQYF.

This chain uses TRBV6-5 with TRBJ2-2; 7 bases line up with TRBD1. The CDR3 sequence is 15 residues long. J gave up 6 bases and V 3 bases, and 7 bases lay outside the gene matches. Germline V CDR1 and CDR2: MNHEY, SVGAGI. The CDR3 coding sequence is TGTGCCAGCAGTTATATAAGGGGGCCCGCCGGGGAGCTGTTTTTT. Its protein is CASSYIRGPAGELFF.

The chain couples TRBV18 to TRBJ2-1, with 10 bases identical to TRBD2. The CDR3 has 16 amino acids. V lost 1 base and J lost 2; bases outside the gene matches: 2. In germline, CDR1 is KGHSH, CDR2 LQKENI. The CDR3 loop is CASSPRLAGAYNEQFF. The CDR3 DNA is TGTGCCAGCTCACCACGGCTAGCGGGAGCCTACAATGAGCAGTTCTTC. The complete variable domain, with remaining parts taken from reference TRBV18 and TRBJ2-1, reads NAGVMQNPRHLVRRRGQEARLRCSPMKGHSHVYWYRQLPEEGLKFMVYLQKENIIDESGMPKERFSAEFPKEGPSILRIQQVVRGDSAAYFCASSPRLAGAYNEQFFGPGTRLTVL.

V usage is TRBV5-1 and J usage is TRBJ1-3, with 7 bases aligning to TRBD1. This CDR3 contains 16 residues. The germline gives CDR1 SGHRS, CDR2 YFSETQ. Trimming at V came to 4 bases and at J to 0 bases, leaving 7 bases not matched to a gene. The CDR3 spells CASSPGQISSGNTIYF. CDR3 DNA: TGCGCCAGCAGCCCGGGACAGATCTCCTCTGGAAACACCATATATTTT.

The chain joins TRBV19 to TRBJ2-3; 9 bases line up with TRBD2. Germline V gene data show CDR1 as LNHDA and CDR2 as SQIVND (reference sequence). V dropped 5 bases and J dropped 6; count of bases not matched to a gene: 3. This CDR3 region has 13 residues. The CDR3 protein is CASSVAGVDTQYF. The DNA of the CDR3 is TGTGCCAGTAGTGTAGCGGGAGTTGATACGCAGTATTTT.

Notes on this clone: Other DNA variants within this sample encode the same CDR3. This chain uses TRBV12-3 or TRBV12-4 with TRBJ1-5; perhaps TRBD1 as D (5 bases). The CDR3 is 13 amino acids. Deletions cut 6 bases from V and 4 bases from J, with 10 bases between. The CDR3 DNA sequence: TGTGCCAGCAGCCAGGGTGGTAATCAGCCCCAGCATTTT. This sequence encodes CASSQGGNQPQHF.

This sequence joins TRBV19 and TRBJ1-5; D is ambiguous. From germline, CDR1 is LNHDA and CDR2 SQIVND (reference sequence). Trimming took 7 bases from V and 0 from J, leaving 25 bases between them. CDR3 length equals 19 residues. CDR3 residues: CASTLRGSTGPYSNQPQHF. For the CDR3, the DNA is TGTGCCAGTACCCTCCGCGGGTCCACTGGACCTTATAGCAATCAGCCCCAGCATTTT.

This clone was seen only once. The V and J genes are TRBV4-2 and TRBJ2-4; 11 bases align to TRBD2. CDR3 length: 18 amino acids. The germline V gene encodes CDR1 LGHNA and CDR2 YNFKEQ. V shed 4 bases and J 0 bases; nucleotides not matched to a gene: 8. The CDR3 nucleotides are TGTGCCAGCAGCCGAACGCTAGCGGGGGGCTTAGCCAAAAACATTCAGTACTTC. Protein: CASSRTLAGGLAKNIQYF.

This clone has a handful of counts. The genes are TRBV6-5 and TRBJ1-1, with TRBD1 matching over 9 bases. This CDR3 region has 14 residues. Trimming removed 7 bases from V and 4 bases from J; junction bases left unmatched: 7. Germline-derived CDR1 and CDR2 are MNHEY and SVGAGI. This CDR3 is CASTGQGVGTEAFF. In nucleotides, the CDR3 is TGTGCCAGCACGGGACAGGGTGTGGGCACTGAAGCTTTCTTT.

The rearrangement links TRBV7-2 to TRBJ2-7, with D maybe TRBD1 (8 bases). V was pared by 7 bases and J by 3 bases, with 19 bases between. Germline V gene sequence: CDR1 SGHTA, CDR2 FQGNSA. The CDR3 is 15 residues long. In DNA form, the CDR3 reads TGTGCCAGCACCGACGGACAGGGAGGGTACTACGAGCAGTACTTC. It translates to CASTDGQGGYYEQYF. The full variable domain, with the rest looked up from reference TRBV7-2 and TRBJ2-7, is GAGVSQSPSNKVTEKGKDVELRCDPISGHTALYWYRQSLGQGLEFLIYFQGNSAPDKSGLPSDRFSAERTGGSVSTLTIQRTQQEDSAVYLCASTDGQGGYYEQYFGPGTRLTVT.

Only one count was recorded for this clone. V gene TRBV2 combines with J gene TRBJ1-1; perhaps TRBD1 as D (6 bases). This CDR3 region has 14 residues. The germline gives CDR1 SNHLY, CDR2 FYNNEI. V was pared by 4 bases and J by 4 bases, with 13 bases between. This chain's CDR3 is CASSGQKDSTEAFF. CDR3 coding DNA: TGTGCCAGCAGTGGCCAAAAGGACAGCACTGAAGCTTTCTTT.

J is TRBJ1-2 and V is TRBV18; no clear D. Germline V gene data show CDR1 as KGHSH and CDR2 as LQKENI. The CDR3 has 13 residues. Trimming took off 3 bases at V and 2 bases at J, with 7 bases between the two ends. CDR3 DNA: TGTGCCAGCTCACCTCGCGGGAACTATGGCTACACCTTC. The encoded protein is CASSPRGNYGYTF.

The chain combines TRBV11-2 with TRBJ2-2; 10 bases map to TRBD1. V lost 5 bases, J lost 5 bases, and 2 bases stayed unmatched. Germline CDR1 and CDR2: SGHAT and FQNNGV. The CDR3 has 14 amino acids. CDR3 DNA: TGTGCCAGCAGCGGGGGACAGGGGACCGGGGAGCTGTTTTTT. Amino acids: CASSGGQGTGELFF.

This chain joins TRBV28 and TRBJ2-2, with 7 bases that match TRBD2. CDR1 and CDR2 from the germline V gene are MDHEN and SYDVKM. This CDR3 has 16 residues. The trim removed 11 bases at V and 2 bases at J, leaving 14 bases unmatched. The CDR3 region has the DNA TGTGCCGCCTGGCATGGGTCTAGCGGTAACACCGGGGAGCTGTTTTTT. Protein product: CAAWHGSSGNTGELFF.

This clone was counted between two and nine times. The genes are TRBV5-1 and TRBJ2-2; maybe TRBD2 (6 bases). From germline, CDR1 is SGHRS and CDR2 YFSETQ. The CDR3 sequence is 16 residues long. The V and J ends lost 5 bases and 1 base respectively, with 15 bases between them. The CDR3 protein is CASSPTSIRNTGELFF. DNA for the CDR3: TGCGCCAGCAGTCCGACTAGTATAAGGAACACCGGGGAGCTGTTTTTT.

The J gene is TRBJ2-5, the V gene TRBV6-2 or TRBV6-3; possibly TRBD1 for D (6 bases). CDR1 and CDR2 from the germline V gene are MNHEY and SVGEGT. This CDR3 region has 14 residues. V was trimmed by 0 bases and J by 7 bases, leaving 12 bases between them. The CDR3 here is CASSYSTGTRTQYF. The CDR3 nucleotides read TGTGCCAGCAGTTACTCGACAGGTACCAGGACCCAGTACTTC.

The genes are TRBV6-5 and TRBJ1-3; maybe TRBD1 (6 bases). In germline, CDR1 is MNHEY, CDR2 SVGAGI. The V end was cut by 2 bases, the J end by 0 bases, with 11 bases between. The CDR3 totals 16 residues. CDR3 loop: CASSYNDRTSGNTIYF. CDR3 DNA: TGTGCCAGCAGTTACAACGACAGGACCTCTGGAAACACCATATATTTT.

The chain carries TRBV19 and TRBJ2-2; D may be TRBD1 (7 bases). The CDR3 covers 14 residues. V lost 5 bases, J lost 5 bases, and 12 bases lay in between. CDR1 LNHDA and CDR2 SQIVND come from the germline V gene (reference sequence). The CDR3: CASSRPGGTGELFF. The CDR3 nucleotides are TGTGCCAGTAGTCGGCCAGGGGGGACCGGGGAGCTGTTTTTT.

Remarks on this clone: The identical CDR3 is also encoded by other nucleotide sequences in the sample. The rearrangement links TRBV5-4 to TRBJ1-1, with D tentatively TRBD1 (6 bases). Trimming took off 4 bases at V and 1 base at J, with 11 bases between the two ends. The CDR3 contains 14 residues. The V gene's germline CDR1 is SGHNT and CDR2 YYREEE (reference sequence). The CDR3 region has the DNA TGTGCCAGCAGCCTGACAGGAAGGAACACTGAAGCTTTCTTT. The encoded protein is CASSLTGRNTEAFF. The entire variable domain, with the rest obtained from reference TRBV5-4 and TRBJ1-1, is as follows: ETGVTQSPTHLIKTRGQQVTLRCSSQSGHNTVSWYQQALGQGPQFIFQYYREEENGRGNFPPRFSGLQFPNYSSELNVNALELDDSALYLCASSLTGRNTEAFFGQGTRLTVV.

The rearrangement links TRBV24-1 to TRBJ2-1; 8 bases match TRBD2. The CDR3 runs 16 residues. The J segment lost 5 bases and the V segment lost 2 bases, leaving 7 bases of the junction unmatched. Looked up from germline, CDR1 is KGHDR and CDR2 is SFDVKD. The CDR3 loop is CATSDSELAVNNEQFF. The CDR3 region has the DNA TGTGCCACCAGTGATTCCGAACTAGCGGTAAACAATGAGCAGTTCTTC.